These T cell receptor beta chains were read from a single sample in a study of spatial heterogeneity in lung cancer. Each CDR3 protein is one row after TCRdb ran MiXCR on the 5' RACE reads. The data hold roughly 50,000 distinct CDR3 sequences, with 7.6% observed a single time. Specimen: PBMCs, collected at surgery. The receptors derive from a female donor with early-stage non-small cell lung cancer. CDR3s include the opening cysteine and the closing phenylalanine or tryptophan. The D gene is left open where the match is weak. The listing skips clone size in some rows; elsewhere it reads once, few, many or a size class.

TRBV18	.	.	TRBJ1-1	TGTGCCAGCTCACCCGACGAGGTAGGGATCACTGAAGCTTTCTTT	CASSPDEVGITEAFF
TRBV7-3	few	.	TRBJ2-3	TGTGCCAGCAGCCCCGACTCCCACGCCGGGGTGCAGTATTTT	CASSPDSHAGVQYF
TRBV9	many	TRBD1	TRBJ2-3	TGTGCCAGAGAACAGGGGAGTACAGATACGCAGTATTTT	CAREQGSTDTQYF
TRBV30	few	.	TRBJ1-5	TGTGCCTGGAGTGTTCCCAGTCAAGGGCGTCAGCCCCAGCATTTT	CAWSVPSQGRQPQHF
TRBV5-5	.	TRBD1	TRBJ2-7	TGTGCCAGCAGCTCGCTTACAGGGGGTGACTACGAGCAGTACTTC	CASSSLTGGDYEQYF
TRBV27	few	.	TRBJ1-6	TGTGCCAGCAGTTATAGAGGTGGGGTATCACCCCTCCACTTT	CASSYRGGVSPLHF
TRBV5-5	many	.	TRBJ1-2	TGTGCCAGCAGCTTGTTACAATCGGCAAGCTATGGCTACACCTTC	CASSLLQSASYGYTF
TRBV29-1	many	.	TRBJ2-1	TGCAGCGTCCCCCTGGGGAGAGAGCAGTTCTTC	CSVPLGREQFF
TRBV6-5	.	.	TRBJ1-2	TGTGCCAGCAGGATGGGACAAAACTATGGCTACACCTTC	CASRMGQNYGYTF
TRBV29-1	.	TRBD1	TRBJ2-7	TGCAGCGTCCAAGCGACAGGGAACTCCTACGAGCAGTACTTC	CSVQATGNSYEQYF
TRBV4-3	few	TRBD1	TRBJ2-1	TGCGCCAGCAGCCAAGCTCACCCTTCGGGACAGGGGAGGAATGAGCAGTTCTTC	CASSQAHPSGQGRNEQFF
TRBV7-7	many	.	TRBJ2-5	TGTGCCAGCAGCTTAGACCAAGAGACCCAGTACTTC	CASSLDQETQYF
TRBV11-1	.	.	TRBJ1-4	TGTGCCAGCAGCTCCGCGGGGCAGGGAAGAGAAAAACTGTTTTTT	CASSSAGQGREKLFF
TRBV28	few	.	TRBJ1-2	TGTGCCAGCAGTCCCTCGGTCGGCTACACCTTC	CASSPSVGYTF
TRBV5-6	many	TRBD1	TRBJ2-7	TGTGCCAGCAGCCCGACAGGGAGCTCCTACGAGCAGTACTTC	CASSPTGSSYEQYF
TRBV7-2	.	TRBD2	TRBJ2-1	TGTGCCAGCAGCTACCCCCGGGGGGGTTTGTACAATGAGCAGTTCTTC	CASSYPRGGLYNEQFF
TRBV20-1	few	TRBD1	TRBJ1-6	TGCAGTGCTAGAGGCGGACAGGCTAATTCACCCCTCCACTTT	CSARGGQANSPLHF
TRBV28	.	TRBD1	TRBJ1-1	TGTGCCAGCTCCTCAGGGGGGGTTCGGGAAGCTTTCTTT	CASSSGGVREAFF
TRBV11-2	.	TRBD1	TRBJ1-4	TGTGCCAGCAGCTTAGGACAGGGGCGTGAAAAACTGTTTTTT	CASSLGQGREKLFF
TRBV5-1	.	.	TRBJ1-4	TGCGCCAGCAGCTTGGACGGGGTCGGTGAAAAACTGTTTTTT	CASSLDGVGEKLFF
TRBV5-4	few	.	TRBJ2-7	TGTGCCAGCAGCTTGGACAGGTACGAGCAGTACTTC	CASSLDRYEQYF
TRBV3-1	many	TRBD2	TRBJ2-2	TGTGCCAGCAGCCAAGATCTAGCGGGGGGGCGCACCGGGGAGCTGTTTTTT	CASSQDLAGGRTGELFF
TRBV9	few	TRBD2	TRBJ2-3	TGTGCCAGCAGCGGGCGACTAGCGGGGGGGGTAGATACGCAGTATTTT	CASSGRLAGGVDTQYF
TRBV7-2	.	.	TRBJ1-6	TGTGCCAGCAGCTTAGTTGGGGCCGCGGATTCTCCCCTCCACTTT	CASSLVGAADSPLHF
TRBV12-3/TRBV12-4	.	TRBD2	TRBJ2-5	TGTGCCAGCAGTTTAATGGCGGGGGTACAAGAGACCCAGTACTTC	CASSLMAGVQETQYF
TRBV19	.	TRBD1	TRBJ1-5	TGTGCCAGTAATCCCCCGGGACAGCCAAATCAGCCCCAGCATTTT	CASNPPGQPNQPQHF
TRBV7-9	few	.	TRBJ1-2	TGTGCCAGCAGCTTACGTGAAGCTGATGGCTACACCTTC	CASSLREADGYTF
TRBV28	many	.	TRBJ2-7	TGTGCCAGCAGTCCCCCCGGGATTCCGAGCTCCTACGAGCAGTACTTC	CASSPPGIPSSYEQYF
TRBV7-9	many	.	TRBJ1-2	TGTGCCAGCAGCCAGGGAGGGTACTATGGCTACACCTTC	CASSQGGYYGYTF